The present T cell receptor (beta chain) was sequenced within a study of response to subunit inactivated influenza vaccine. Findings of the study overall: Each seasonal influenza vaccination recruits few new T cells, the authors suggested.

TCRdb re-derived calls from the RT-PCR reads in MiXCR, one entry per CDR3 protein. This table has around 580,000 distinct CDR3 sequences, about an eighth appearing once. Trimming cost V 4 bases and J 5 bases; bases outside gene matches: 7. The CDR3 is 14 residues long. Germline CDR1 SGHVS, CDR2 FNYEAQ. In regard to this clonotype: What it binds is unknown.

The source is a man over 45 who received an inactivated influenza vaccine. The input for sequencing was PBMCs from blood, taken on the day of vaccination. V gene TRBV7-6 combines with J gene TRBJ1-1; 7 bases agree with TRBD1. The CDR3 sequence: CASSSDSQGTEAFF. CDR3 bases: TGTGCCAGCAGCTCCGACTCACAGGGGACTGAAGCTTTCTTT.